This TCR beta chain was profiled in a study of cytomegalovirus exposure and HLA in healthy donors. J lost 2 bases, V lost 8 bases, and 9 bases had no gene match. Germline V gene sequence: CDR1 LNHDA, CDR2 SQIVND (reference sequence). The CDR3 runs to 15 residues. This PCR relied on a set of 60 Vbeta primers and 13 Jbeta primers. The assay was immunoSEQ multiplex PCR, and TCRdb's table has in-frame clones only and misses some. The sample shows 150,000 or so clones, around 80% of them seen only once. The specimen sequenced was PBMCs. The gene calls are TRBV19 and TRBJ1-2; 9 bases are shared with TRBD1. This clonotype was sampled from a female donor in good health and CMV-seronegative. The chain's CDR3 is CASHFTGGRNYGYTF. Here the CDR3 DNA reads TGTGCCAGTCATTTCACAGGGGGCCGGAACTATGGCTACACCTTC. The variable domain in full, completed from reference TRBV19 and TRBJ1-2, reads DGGITQSPKYLFRKEGQNVTLSCEQNLNHDAMYWYRQDPGQGLRLIYYSQIVNDFQKGDIAEGYSVSREKKESFPLTVTSAQKNPTAFYLCASHFTGGRNYGYTFGSGTRLTVV.